This T cell receptor (beta chain) was recovered during a study of CXCR3-negative and CXCR3-positive naive CD8 T cells. Study-wide results and caveats: TRB CDR3 hydrophobicity was greater in CXCR3-positive naive cells than in CXCR3-negative naive cells. Naive CXCR3-positive and CXCR3-negative cells shared TRBV-TRBJ usage; memory cells diverged. Cryopreserved cells partially lost CXCR3 expression, and fresh PBMCs were used in most assays.

This CDR3 is 15 amino acids long. Per germline, CDR1 DFQATT and CDR2 SNEGSKA (reference sequence). Sorting was done in triplicate for each CD8+ T cell subset (about 280,000 cells each). Naivety in CD8+ T cells corresponded to a CD45RO-CCR7+CD27+CD95- phenotype. cDNA libraries for TRB were generated by 5' RACE incorporating UMI labels. TCRdb reprocessed the 5' RACE reads and reports one entry per CDR3 protein, with no DNA. The sample table sets out roughly 110,000 distinct CDR3 sequences. With respect to this clonotype: The antigen is undetermined.

Sequenced: naive CXCR3+ CD8+ T cells from blood. Subset indicated: CD45RO-CCR7+CD27+CD95- naive CD8+ T cells expressing CXCR3 (TNR3+). The V and J genes are TRBV20-1 and TRBJ2-7; TCRdb lists TRBD2, though no DNA is available to test this call. The sequence derives from a human donor in good health. Some clones in this sample may be carry-over from other donors' samples. The CDR3 region is CSARGPLAGGYEQYF.